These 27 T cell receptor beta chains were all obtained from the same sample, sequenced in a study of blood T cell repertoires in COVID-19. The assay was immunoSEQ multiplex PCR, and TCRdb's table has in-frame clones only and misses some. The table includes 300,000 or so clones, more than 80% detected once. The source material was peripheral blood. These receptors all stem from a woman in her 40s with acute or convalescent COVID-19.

The CDR3 here is CASSSGGRYNEQFF. CDR3 sequence (DNA): TGTGCCAGCAGTTCAGGGGGGAGATACAATGAGCAGTTCTTC. The chain links TRBV6-5 to TRBJ2-1; tentatively, D is TRBD1 (7 bases). Trimming took off 4 bases at V and 4 bases at J, with 11 bases between the two ends. In germline, CDR1 is MNHEY, CDR2 SVGAGI. The CDR3 loop spans 14 amino acids.

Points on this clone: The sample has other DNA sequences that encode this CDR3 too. The chain's CDR3 is CASSELAGGYEQYV. CDR3 nucleotides: TGTGCCAGCAGTGAACTAGCGGGGGGCTACGAGCAGTACGTC. This rearrangement joins TRBV6-1 to TRBJ2-7; 11 bases match TRBD2. There are 14 residues in the CDR3. Germline values: CDR1 MNHNS, CDR2 SASEGT. The ends lost 2 bases at V and 3 bases at J; junction bases unmatched: 0.

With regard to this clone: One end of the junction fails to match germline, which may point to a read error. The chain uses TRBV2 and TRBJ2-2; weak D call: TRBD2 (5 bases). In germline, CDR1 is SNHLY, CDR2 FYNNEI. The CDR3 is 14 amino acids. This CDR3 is CANSEQPGTGELFF. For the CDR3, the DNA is TGTGCCAACAGTGAACAGCCGGGGACCGGGGAGCTGTTTTTT.

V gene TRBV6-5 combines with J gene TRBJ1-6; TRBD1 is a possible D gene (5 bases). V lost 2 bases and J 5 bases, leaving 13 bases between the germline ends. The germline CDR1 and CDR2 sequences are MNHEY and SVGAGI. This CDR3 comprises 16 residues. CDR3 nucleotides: TGTGCCAGCAGTTACGTGGGCGCGGGGGATAATTCACCCCTCCACTTT. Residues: CASSYVGAGDNSPLHF.

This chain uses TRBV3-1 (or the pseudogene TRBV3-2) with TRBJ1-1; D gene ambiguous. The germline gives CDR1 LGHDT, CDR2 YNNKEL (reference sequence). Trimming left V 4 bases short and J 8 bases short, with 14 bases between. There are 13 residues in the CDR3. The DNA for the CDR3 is TGTGCCAGCAGCCCCCGGGGAGGGCAAGAAGCTTTCTTT. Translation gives CASSPRGGQEAFF.

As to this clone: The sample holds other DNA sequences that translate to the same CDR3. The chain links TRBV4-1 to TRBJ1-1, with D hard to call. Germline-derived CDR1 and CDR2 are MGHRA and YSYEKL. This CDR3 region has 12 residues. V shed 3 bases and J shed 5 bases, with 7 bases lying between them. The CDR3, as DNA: TGCGCCAGCAGCCACCCGGGGACTGAAGCTTTCTTT. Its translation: CASSHPGTEAFF.

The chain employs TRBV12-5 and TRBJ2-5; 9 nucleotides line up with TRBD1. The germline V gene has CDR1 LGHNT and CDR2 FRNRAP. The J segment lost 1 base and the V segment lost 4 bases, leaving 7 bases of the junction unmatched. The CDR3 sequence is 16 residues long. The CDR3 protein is CASGWETGGTQETQYF. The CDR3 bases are TGTGCTAGTGGTTGGGAGACAGGGGGAACCCAAGAGACCCAGTACTTC.

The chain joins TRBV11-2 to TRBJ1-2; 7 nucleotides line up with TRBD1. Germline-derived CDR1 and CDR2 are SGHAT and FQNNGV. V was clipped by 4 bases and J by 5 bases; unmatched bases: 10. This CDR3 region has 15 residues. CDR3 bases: TGTGCCAGCAGCTCGGTGAGAGGGGGCGTATATGGCTACACCTTC. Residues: CASSSVRGGVYGYTF.

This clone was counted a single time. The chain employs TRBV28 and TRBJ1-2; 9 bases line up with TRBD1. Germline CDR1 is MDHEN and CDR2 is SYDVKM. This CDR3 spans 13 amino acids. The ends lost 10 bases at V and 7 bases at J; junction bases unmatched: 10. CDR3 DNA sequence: TGTGCCACCCGGACAGGGGCCTCGGGTGGCTACACCTTC. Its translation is CATRTGASGGYTF.

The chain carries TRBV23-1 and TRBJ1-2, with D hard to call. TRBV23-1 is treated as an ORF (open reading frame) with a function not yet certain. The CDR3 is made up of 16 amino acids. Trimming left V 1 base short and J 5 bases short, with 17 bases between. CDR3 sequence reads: CASSQFPATREYGYTF. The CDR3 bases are TGCGCCAGCAGTCAATTTCCGGCGACTAGGGAGTATGGCTACACCTTC.

CDR3 protein: CASSFDRGTEAFF. As DNA, the CDR3 is TGTGCCAGCAGTTTCGACAGGGGGACTGAAGCTTTCTTT. The rearrangement links TRBV27 to TRBJ1-1, with TRBD1 matching 9 bases. The CDR3 loop spans 13 amino acids. Per the germline V gene, CDR1 is MNHEY and CDR2 is SMNVEV (reference sequence). V dropped 3 bases and J dropped 5; count of bases not matched to a gene: 1.

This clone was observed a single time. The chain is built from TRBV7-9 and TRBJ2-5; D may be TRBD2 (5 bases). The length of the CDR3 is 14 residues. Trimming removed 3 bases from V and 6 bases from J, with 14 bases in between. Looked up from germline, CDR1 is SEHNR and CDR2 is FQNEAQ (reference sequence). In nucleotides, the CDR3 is TGTGCCAGCAGCTTCCCTCCCGGGGTAAAGACCCAGTACTTC. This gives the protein CASSFPPGVKTQYF.

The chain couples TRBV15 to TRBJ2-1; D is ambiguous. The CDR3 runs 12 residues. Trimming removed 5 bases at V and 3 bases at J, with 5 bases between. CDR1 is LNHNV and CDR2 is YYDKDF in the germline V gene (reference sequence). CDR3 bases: TGTGCCACCAGCCTAGACTACAATGAGCAGTTCTTC. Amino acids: CATSLDYNEQFF.

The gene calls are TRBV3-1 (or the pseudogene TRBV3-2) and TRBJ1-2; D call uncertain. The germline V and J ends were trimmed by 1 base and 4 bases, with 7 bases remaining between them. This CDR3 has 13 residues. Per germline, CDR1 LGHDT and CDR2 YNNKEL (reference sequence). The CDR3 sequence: CASSQAGSYGYTF. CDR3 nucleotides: TGTGCCAGCAGCCAAGCGGGGAGCTATGGCTACACCTTC.

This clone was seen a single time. The CDR3 coding sequence is TGTGCCAGCAGCCTACAGGGATCAGGGTCACCCCTCCACTTT. Protein sequence: CASSLQGSGSPLHF. V usage is TRBV3-1 (or the pseudogene TRBV3-2) and J usage is TRBJ1-6, with D perhaps matching TRBD1 (6 bases). This CDR3 spans 14 amino acids. The germline CDR1 and CDR2 sequences are LGHDT and YNNKEL (reference sequence). V lost 4 bases and J 10 bases, leaving 14 bases between the germline ends.

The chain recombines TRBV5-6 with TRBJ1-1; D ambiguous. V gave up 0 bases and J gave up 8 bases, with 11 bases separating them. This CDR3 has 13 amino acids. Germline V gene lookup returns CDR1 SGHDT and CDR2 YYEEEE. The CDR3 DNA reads TGTGCCAGCAGCTTGGGACATCCGGAAGAAGCTTTCTTT. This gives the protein CASSLGHPEEAFF.

The CDR3 DNA sequence: TGTGCCAGCAGCTTAAGCGTCTCCAATCAGCCCCAGCATTTT. Its protein is CASSLSVSNQPQHF. The chain is built from TRBV7-2 and TRBJ1-5; D remains ambiguous. Between the trimmed V and J ends, which lost 2 bases and 3 bases, there was a span of 8 bases. The CDR3 sequence is 14 residues long. In germline, CDR1 is SGHTA, CDR2 FQGNSA.

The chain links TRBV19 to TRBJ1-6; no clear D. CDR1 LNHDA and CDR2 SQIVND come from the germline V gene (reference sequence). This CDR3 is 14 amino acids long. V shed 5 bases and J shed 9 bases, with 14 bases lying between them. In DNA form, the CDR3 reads TGTGCCAGTAGTGCGGACTGGGAAAGTTCACCCCTCCACTTT. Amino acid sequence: CASSADWESSPLHF.

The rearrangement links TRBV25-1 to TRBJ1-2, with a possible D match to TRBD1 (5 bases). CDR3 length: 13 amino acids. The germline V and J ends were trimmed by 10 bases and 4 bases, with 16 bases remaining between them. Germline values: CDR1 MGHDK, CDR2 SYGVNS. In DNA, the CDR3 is TGTGCCACCCGTGCCCCAGGGATCTATGGCTACACCTTC. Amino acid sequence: CATRAPGIYGYTF.

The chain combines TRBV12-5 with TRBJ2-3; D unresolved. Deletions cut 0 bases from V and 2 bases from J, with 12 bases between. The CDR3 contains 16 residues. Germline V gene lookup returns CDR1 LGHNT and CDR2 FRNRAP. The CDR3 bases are TGTGCTAGTGGTTTGGTACTAAGGCAGTTCACAGATACGCAGTATTTT. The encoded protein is CASGLVLRQFTDTQYF.

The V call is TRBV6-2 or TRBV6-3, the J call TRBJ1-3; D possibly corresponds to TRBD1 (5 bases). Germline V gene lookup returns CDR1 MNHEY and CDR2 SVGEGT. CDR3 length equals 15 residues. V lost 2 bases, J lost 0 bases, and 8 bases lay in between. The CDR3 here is CASSYPRDSGNTIYF. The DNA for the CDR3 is TGTGCCAGCAGTTACCCCAGGGACTCTGGAAACACCATATATTTT.

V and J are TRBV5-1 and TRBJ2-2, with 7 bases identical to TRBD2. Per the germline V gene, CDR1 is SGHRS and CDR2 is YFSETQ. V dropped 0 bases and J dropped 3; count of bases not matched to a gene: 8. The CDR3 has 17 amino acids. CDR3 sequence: CASSLVGLADYTGELFF. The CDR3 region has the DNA TGCGCCAGCAGCTTGGTAGGCCTAGCGGACTACACCGGGGAGCTGTTTTTT.

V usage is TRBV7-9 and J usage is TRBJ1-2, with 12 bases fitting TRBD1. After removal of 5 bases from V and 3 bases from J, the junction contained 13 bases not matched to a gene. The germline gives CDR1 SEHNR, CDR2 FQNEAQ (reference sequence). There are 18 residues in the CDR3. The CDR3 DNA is TGTGCCAGCAGCACCACCTGGGACAGGGGGCAGGGGTACTATGGCTACACCTTC. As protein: CASSTTWDRGQGYYGYTF.

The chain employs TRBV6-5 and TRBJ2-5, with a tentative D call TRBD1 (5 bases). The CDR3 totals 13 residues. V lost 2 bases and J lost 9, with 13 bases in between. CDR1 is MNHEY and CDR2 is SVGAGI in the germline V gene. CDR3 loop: CASSYGAGEAQYF. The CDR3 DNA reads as TGTGCCAGCAGTTACGGGGCAGGTGAGGCCCAGTACTTC.

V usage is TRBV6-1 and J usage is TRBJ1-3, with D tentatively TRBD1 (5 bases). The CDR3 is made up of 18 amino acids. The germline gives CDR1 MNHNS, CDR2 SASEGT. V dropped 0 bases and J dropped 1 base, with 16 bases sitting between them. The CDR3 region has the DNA TGTGCCAGCAGTGAAGCGGGCGCTTCCAGGGTATCTGGAAACACCATATATTTT. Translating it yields CASSEAGASRVSGNTIYF.

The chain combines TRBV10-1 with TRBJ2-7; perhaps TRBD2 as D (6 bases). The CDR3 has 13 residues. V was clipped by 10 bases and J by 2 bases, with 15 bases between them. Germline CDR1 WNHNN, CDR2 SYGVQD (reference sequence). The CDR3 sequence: CANSRGTTYEQYV. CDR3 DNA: TGCGCCAACAGCCGGGGGACGACCTACGAGCAGTACGTC.

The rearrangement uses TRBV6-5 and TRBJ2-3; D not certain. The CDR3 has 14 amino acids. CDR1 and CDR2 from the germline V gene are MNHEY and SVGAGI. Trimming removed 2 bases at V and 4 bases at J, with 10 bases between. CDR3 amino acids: CASSYGAYPDTQYF. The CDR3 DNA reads TGTGCCAGCAGTTACGGAGCCTACCCAGATACGCAGTATTTT.